There are a few counts of the clone carrying this TCR beta chain. The data stem from a study of blood T cell repertoires in COVID-19. As for the study in general: Spain, Italy and the United States supplied samples that represented acute and convalescent COVID-19.

CDR1 and CDR2 (germline): SEHNR, FQNEAQ (reference sequence). V gave up 6 bases and J gave up 5 bases; unmatched junction bases: 10. This CDR3 contains 16 residues. Cohort placement rested on clinical history that participants reported themselves. This table comes from immunoSEQ multiplex PCR, and its TCRdb copy is limited to in-frame clones, with some not included. Of fewer than 350,000 clones in the sample, 65% to 90% were seen once. V is TRBV7-9 and J is TRBJ2-2; 9 nucleotides line up with TRBD2. The receptor's source is a woman aged 35 to 49 with acute COVID-19. Sequencing was done on a sample of PBMCs or T cells enriched from blood (not recorded which). DNA for the CDR3: TGTGCCAGCAGTTCGGGACTAGCTTTGAGTACCGGGGAGCTGTTTTTT. It encodes CASSSGLALSTGELFF.